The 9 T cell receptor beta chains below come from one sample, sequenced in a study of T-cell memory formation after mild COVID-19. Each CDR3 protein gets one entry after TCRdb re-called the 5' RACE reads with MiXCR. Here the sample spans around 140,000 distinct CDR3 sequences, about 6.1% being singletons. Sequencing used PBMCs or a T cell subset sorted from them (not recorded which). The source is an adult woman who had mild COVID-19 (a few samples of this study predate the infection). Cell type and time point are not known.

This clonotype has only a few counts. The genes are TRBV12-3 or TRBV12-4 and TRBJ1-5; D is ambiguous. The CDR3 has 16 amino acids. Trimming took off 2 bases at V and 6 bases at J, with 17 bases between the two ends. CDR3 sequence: CASSLSRVWKSQPQHF. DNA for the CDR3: TGTGCCAGCAGTTTATCGAGGGTTTGGAAAAGTCAGCCCCAGCATTTT.

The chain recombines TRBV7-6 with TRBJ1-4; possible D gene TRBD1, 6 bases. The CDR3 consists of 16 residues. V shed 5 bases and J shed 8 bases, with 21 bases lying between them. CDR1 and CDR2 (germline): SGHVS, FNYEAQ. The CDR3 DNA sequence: TGTGCCAGCAGCCAGCCGGGGGCTCTACTGAGGGAAAAACTGTTTTTT. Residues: CASSQPGALLREKLFF.

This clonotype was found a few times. The CDR3 DNA reads as TGCAGTGCTCCCGCGCAGGGGCCGAAGCAGCCCCAGCATTTT. Protein product: CSAPAQGPKQPQHF. The rearrangement uses TRBV20-1 and TRBJ1-5; a possible D gene is TRBD1 (6 bases). Deletions cut 5 bases from V and 7 bases from J, with 18 bases between. Germline lookup yields CDR1 DFQATT and CDR2 SNEGSKA (reference sequence). The CDR3 runs 14 residues.

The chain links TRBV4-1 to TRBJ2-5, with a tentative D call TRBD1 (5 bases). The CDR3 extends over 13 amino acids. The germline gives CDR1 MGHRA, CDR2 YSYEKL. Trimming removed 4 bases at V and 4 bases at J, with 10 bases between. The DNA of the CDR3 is TGCGCCAGCAGCCTCACCCAGGGAGAGACCCAGTACTTC. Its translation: CASSLTQGETQYF.

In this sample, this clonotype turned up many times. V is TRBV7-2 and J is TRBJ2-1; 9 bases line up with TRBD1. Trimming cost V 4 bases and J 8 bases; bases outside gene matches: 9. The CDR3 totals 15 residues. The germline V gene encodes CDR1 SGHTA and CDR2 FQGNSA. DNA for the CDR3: TGTGCCAGCAGCTCAAAGACCCGGACAGGGGATGAGCAGTTCTTC. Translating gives CASSSKTRTGDEQFF.

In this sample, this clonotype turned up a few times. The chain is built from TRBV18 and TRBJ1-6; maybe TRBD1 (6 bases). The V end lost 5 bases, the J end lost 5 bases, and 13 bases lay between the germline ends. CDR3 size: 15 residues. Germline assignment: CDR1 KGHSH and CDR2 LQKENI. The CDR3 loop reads CASSEQGENNSPLHF. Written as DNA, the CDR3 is TGTGCCAGCTCAGAACAGGGAGAAAATAATTCACCCCTCCACTTT. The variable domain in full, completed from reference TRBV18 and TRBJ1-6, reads NAGVMQNPRHLVRRRGQEARLRCSPMKGHSHVYWYRQLPEEGLKFMVYLQKENIIDESGMPKERFSAEFPKEGPSILRIQQVVRGDSAAYFCASSEQGENNSPLHFGNGTRLTVT.

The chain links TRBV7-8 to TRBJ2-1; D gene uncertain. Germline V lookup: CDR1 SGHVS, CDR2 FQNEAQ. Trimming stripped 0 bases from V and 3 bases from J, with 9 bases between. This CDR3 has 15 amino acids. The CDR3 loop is CASSLAGKSYNEQFF. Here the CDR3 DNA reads TGTGCCAGCAGCTTAGCAGGAAAGAGCTACAATGAGCAGTTCTTC.

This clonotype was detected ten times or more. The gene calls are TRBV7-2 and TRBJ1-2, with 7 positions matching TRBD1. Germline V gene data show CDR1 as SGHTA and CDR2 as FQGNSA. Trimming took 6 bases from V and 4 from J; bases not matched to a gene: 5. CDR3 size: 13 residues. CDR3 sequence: CASSRQGPYGYTF. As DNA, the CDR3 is TGTGCCAGCAGTAGACAGGGACCCTATGGCTACACCTTC.

The CDR3, as DNA: TGCAGCGTTCTTACAGGGCCGGGGACCGGGGAGCTGTTTTTT. This encodes CSVLTGPGTGELFF. This rearrangement joins TRBV29-1 to TRBJ2-2, with D possibly TRBD1 on 6 matching bases. With 5 bases removed from V and 5 bases from J, the gap between germline ends came to 15 bases. This CDR3 is 14 amino acids long. Germline CDR1 is SQVTM and CDR2 is ANQGSEA.